This TCR beta chain was retrieved from a study of identical twins (dated by TCRdb to the mid-2010s). Regarding the complete study: The study deep-sequenced TCR alpha and beta repertoires from monozygotic twins, unrelated adults of various ages and cord blood to test whether fetal clonotypes persist. To rule out contamination, the twin experiments were replicated at different times with different library preparation protocols.

Overall study results and their limits: Abundant cord blood beta clonotypes carried fewer insertions; young adult naive repertoires showed a weaker similar trend, while memory repertoires showed none. A weaker excess of twin sharing was found in beta out-of-frame sequences because the signal-to-noise ratio was lowered by fewer shared sequences. Conclusions relied on cross-sectional statistical analysis, since the same donors could not be followed over many years. Invariant T cells such as MAIT and iNKT could partly confound zero-insertion analyses, although diverse VJ usage argued against such confounding for most clonotypes. Compared with coincidental sharing between unrelated individuals, out-of-frame TCR alpha sequences shared between twins had an excess of sequences with low generation probability. Out-of-frame TCR alpha sharing in monozygotic twins was systematically underestimated by recombination models, whereas sharing between unrelated individuals was in agreement with the recombination models.

The library was obtained by 5' RACE. Sequenced using an Illumina HiSeq 2000. Template switching introduced a universal primer binding site; the final cDNA contained a unique molecular identifier, enabling accurate counting of TCR cDNA molecules. First-strand cDNA for TCR alpha and beta chains was synthesized from specific primers in the conserved constant-segment region. To control for contamination, every cDNA library carried two barcodes: a SMART-Mk sample barcode plus Illumina barcodes. TruSeq adapter sequences and Illumina sample barcodes were added in two successive PCR steps. Sequencing of the TCR alpha and beta cDNA libraries was done on the Illumina HiSeq platform using custom primers. For the original study's pipeline: MiGEC processed the raw reads to extract unique molecular identifiers, while MiXCR was used to determine the CDR3 positions. Recombination models were inferred per individual with the repgenHMM and IGoR tools using an EM algorithm. The analysis of shared clonotypes was done with the tcR package in R, with sharing normalized by the product of cloneset sizes. To study raw recombination without the effects of thymic and clonal selection, out-of-frame nonproductive sequences were analyzed. Through fastp at Q25 and MiXCR, TCRdb rebuilt clones from the public reads, retaining in-frame beta chains. A single entry per CDR3 protein holds the most common genes and DNA from its merged rows. Here the V and J calls rest on TCRdb's processing, not on the authors' analysis. This sample is represented by under 800,000 distinct CDR3 sequences; approximately 21% of them were singletons. The leading ten clones occupy more than 4% of the sample.

This clonotype has a handful of counts. Its cognate antigen has yet to be identified. No much larger clone is present one base from it, and per-base qualities are unavailable. Between the V and J ends, shortened by 3 bases and 6 bases respectively, the junction contains 14 bases. Sequences DFQATT (CDR1) and SNEGSKA (CDR2) are obtained from the germline V gene (reference sequence). Taken from cysteine to phenylalanine, the CDR3 has 13 residues. The kept DNA is CDR3 alone, 39 bases in frame from the first base. Every donor in the study was a healthy Caucasian. The twin cohort comprised three pairs of female monozygotic twins, all aged about 18 to 29 years. RNA for TCR libraries was isolated from peripheral blood mononuclear cells. These data are also associated with another study on T cells expressing NK-cell markers. The second investigation adds: Fewer than ten donors provided sorted CD3+CD56+NKG2C+, CD3+CD56+NKG2C- and CD3+CD56-NKG2C+ T-cell subsets, whose TCR beta-chain repertoires were profiled. Seven of the eight sequenced donors were HCMV-seropositive and one was HCMV-seronegative. To restrict sorting to alphabetaTCR-expressing T cells, an anti-gammadeltaTCR antibody was added in several experiments. In roughly 6 donors, the dominant CD3+CD56+NKG2C+ clonotypes were found to rank among the top 10 CD8+ clonotypes and to make up 1.0-7.0% of CD8+ T cells. Those dominant clonotypes were again the most abundant among CD3+CD56-NKG2C+ cells in a few donors, at about 25-65%. Whether the expanded NKG2C-expressing T cell clones were specific for HCMV antigens remained unclear. The eight sequenced donors were randomly selected healthy volunteers, three men and five women. A commercial ELISA kit detecting HCMV-specific IgG in serum was used to determine HCMV serostatus. Bulk peripheral blood T-cell repertoires were additionally sequenced from unsorted PBMC for roughly six donors. MIGEC was used to demultiplex reads and group reads by UMI, and MiTCR was used to assemble and quantify clonotypes. To exclude erroneous sequences, only TCR cDNA sequences supported by at least two reads were retained. The tcR package was used for downstream repertoire analysis, and clonotypes were matched between fractions using CDR3 nucleotide sequence together with V segment. VDJmatch was used to annotate antigen specificity against VDJdb, with one amino acid substitution allowed in CDR3.

The sequencing input was PBMCs. The rearrangement combines TRBV20-1 with TRBJ2-5, with the D gene call left open. The clonotype was recovered from a woman younger than 30 in good health. The DNA reads as follows: TGCAGTGCTAGTAATAGGGTCGGGCAGACCCAGTACTTC. It encodes CSASNRVGQTQYF.